This T cell receptor beta chain was obtained from a study of T cells expressing NK-cell markers. TCRdb reprocessed the 5' RACE reads, with one entry per CDR3 protein and no DNA. In total, the table holds fewer than 400,000 distinct CDR3 sequences. The germline CDR1 and CDR2 sequences are MNHNS and SASEGT. The CDR3 has 13 amino acids. The receptor comes from a man aged 18-70 years in good health. Sequencing input: blood T cells: a sorted CD56 or NKG2C T cell subset, CD4+ or CD8+ T cells, or bulk PBMC T cells (not recorded which). The genes are TRBV6-1 and TRBJ2-2. CDR3 sequence reads: CASTKGYTGELFF.